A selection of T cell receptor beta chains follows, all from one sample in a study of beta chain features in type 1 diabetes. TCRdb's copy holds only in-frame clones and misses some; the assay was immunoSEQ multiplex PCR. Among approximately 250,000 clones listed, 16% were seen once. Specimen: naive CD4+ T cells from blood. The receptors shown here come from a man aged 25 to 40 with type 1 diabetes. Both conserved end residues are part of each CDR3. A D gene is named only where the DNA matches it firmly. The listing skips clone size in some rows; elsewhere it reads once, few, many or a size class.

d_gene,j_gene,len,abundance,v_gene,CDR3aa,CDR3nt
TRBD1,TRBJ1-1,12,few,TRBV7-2,CASGTGNTEAFF,TGTGCCAGCGGGACAGGGAACACTGAAGCTTTCTTT
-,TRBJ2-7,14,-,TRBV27,CASSLYVGPYEQYF,TGTGCCAGCAGTTTATATGTGGGACCCTACGAGCAGTACTTC
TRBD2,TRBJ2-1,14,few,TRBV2,CASSSGRFYNEQFF,TGTGCCAGCTCTAGCGGGAGGTTCTACAATGAGCAGTTCTTC
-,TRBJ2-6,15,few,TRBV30,CAWSVGGSGANVLTF,TGTGCCTGGAGTGTTGGGGGATCTGGGGCCAACGTCCTGACTTTC
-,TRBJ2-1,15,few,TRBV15,CATSRDGGYYNEQFF,TGTGCCACCAGCAGGGATGGAGGTTACTACAATGAGCAGTTCTTC
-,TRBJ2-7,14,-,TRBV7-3,CASSGTQVSYEQYF,TGTGCCAGCAGCGGAACACAGGTCTCCTACGAGCAGTACTTC
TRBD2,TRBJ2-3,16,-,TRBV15,CATSRDPQRGSDTQYF,TGTGCCACCAGCAGAGATCCTCAGCGGGGGTCGGATACGCAGTATTTT
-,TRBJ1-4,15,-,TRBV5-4,CASSPGGESREKLFF,TGTGCCAGCAGCCCCGGGGGGGAGTCGAGAGAAAAACTGTTTTTT
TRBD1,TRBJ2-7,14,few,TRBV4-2,CASSPLQGLGEQYF,TGTGCCAGCAGCCCGTTACAGGGGTTGGGCGAGCAGTACTTC
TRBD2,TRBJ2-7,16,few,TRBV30,CAWSVPQTSGSYEQYF,TGTGCCTGGAGTGTACCCCAAACTAGCGGCTCCTACGAGCAGTACTTC
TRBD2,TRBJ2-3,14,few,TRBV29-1,CSAETSGSTDTQYF,TGCAGCGCCGAGACTAGCGGGAGCACAGATACGCAGTATTTT
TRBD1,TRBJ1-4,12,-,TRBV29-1,CSVWTGEEKLFF,TGCAGCGTTTGGACAGGGGAGGAAAAACTGTTTTTT
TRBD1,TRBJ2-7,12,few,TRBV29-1,CSVTQTGLEQYF,TGCAGCGTTACCCAGACAGGGCTCGAGCAGTACTTC
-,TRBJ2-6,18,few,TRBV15,CATRLEGVPSSGANVLTF,TGTGCCACCCGCCTTGAGGGGGTTCCAAGCTCTGGGGCCAACGTCCTGACTTTC
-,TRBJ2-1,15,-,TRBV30,CAWSDYKSSYNEQFF,TGTGCCTGGAGTGACTACAAAAGCTCCTACAATGAGCAGTTCTTC
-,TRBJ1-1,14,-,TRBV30,CAWSVSLGSSEAFF,TGTGCCTGGAGTGTTTCACTCGGCTCGTCAGAAGCTTTCTTT
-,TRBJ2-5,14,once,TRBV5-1,CASSLRPGQETQYF,TGCGCCAGCAGCTTGAGGCCAGGACAAGAGACCCAGTACTTC
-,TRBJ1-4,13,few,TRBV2,CASSVPTGEKLFF,TGTGCCAGCAGTGTCCCTACGGGTGAAAAACTGTTTTTT
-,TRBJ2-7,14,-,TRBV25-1,CASSGSGSSYEQYF,TGTGCCAGCAGTGGGTCTGGGAGCTCCTACGAGCAGTACTTC
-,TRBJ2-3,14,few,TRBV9,CASSVTGRTDTQYF,TGTGCCAGCAGCGTAACAGGGAGGACAGATACGCAGTATTTT
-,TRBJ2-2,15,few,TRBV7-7,CASSLNALAGEELFF,TGTGCTAGCAGCTTAAACGCCCTAGCAGGCGAGGAGCTGTTTTTT
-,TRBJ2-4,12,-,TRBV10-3,CAISEGGNIQYF,TGTGCCATCAGTGAGGGGGGTAACATTCAGTACTTC
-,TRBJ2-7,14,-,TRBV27,CASSPDRRSYEQYF,TGTGCCAGCAGCCCAGATAGACGGAGCTACGAGCAGTACTTC
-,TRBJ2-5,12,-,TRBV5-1,CASSLSQETQYF,TGCGCCAGCAGCTTGAGCCAAGAGACCCAGTACTTC
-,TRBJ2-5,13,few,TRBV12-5,CARSLLGQETQYF,TGTGCTAGATCCCTCCTAGGTCAAGAGACCCAGTACTTC
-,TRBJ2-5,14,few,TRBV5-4,CASSLAGGGETQYF,TGTGCCAGCAGCTTGGCTGGAGGCGGAGAGACCCAGTACTTC
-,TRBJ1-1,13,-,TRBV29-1,CSVGGRMNTEAFF,TGCAGCGTGGGGGGGAGAATGAACACTGAAGCTTTCTTT
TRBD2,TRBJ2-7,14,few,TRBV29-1,CSAGTTSGSGGQYF,TGCAGCGCCGGAACGACTAGCGGGAGTGGGGGGCAGTACTTC
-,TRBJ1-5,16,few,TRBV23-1,CASSQPASDSNQPQHF,TGCGCCAGCAGTCAACCGGCATCCGATAGCAATCAGCCCCAGCATTTT
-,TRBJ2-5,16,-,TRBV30,CAWSSGPGGGKETQYF,TGTGCCTGGAGCTCAGGGCCCGGAGGGGGTAAAGAGACCCAGTACTTC
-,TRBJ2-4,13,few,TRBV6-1,CASTGAPSTIQYF,TGTGCCAGCACCGGGGCCCCGTCTACCATTCAGTACTTC
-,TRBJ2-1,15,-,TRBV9,CASSVEGSIYNEQFF,TGTGCCAGCAGCGTAGAGGGCAGCATCTACAATGAGCAGTTCTTC
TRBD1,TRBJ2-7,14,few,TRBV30,CAWRPDRGIDEQYF,TGTGCCTGGAGGCCAGACAGGGGGATCGACGAGCAGTACTTC
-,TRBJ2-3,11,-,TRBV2,CASSETNTQYF,TGTGCCAGCAGTGAAACGAATACGCAGTATTTT
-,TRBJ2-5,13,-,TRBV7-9,CASSLWERGAQYF,TGTGCCAGCAGCTTGTGGGAGCGAGGGGCCCAGTACTTC
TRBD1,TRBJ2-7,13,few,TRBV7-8,CASSWTGYYEQYF,TGTGCCAGCAGCTGGACAGGTTACTACGAGCAGTACTTC
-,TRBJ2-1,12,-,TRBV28,CASRPVYNEQFF,TGTGCCAGCAGACCCGTTTACAATGAGCAGTTCTTC
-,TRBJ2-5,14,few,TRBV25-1,CASSGSGSQETQYF,TGTGCCAGCAGTGGATCAGGGTCCCAAGAGACCCAGTACTTC
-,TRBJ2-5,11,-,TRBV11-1,CASSLRETQYF,TGTGCCAGCAGCTTACGAGAGACCCAGTACTTC
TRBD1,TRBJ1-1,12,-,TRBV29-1,CSVRQGYTEAFF,TGCAGCGTCAGACAGGGATACACTGAAGCTTTCTTT